Following are 25 T cell receptor beta chains from one sample sequenced in a study of blood T cell repertoires in COVID-19. TCRdb keeps only in-frame clones here, not all; method: immunoSEQ multiplex PCR. The sample records tens of thousands of clones, about 86% being singletons. Source material: peripheral blood. These receptors were collected from a man in his sixties or seventies with acute or convalescent COVID-19.

This clone was detected only once. The chain combines TRBV10-3 with TRBJ1-2, with D maybe TRBD1 (6 bases). In germline, CDR1 is ENHRY, CDR2 SYGVKD. The V end was cut by 10 bases, the J end by 2 bases, with 14 bases between. This CDR3 has 13 amino acids. As DNA, the CDR3 is TGTGCCACCGCGGGGGCGGACAACTATGGCTACACCTTC. Residues: CATAGADNYGYTF.

The rearrangement links TRBV6-4 to TRBJ1-2; 8 nucleotides match TRBD1. Germline V gene data show CDR1 as MRHNA and CDR2 as SNTAGT. CDR3 length: 14 residues. Trimming at V came to 1 base and at J to 6 bases, leaving 4 bases not matched to a gene. This chain's CDR3 is CASSDWDRRDGYTF. CDR3 nucleotide sequence: TGTGCCAGCAGTGACTGGGACAGGAGGGATGGCTACACCTTC.

The chain links TRBV7-8 to TRBJ2-1; 7 nucleotides match TRBD1. Per germline, CDR1 SGHVS and CDR2 FQNEAQ. This CDR3 region has 16 residues. Trimming cost V 6 bases and J 2 bases; bases outside gene matches: 10. CDR3: CASRGLTGTPYNEQFF. The CDR3 region has the DNA TGTGCCAGCAGGGGGCTGACAGGGACCCCCTACAATGAGCAGTTCTTC.

In nucleotides, the CDR3 is TGCGCCAGCAGCCAAGATGAGGAACGAGCTTTCTTT. Its translation is CASSQDEERAFF. The V call is TRBV4-1, the J call TRBJ1-1; D is ambiguous. Germline CDR1 is MGHRA and CDR2 is YSYEKL. The V end lost 0 bases, the J end lost 10 bases, and 9 bases lay between the germline ends. CDR3 length: 12 residues.

This rearrangement joins TRBV6-5 to TRBJ2-5, with D possibly matching TRBD1 (6 bases). CDR1 and CDR2 (germline): MNHEY, SVGAGI. The CDR3 consists of 14 residues. The V and J ends lost 2 bases and 5 bases respectively, with 12 bases between them. In DNA, the CDR3 is TGTGCCAGCAGTTACGGGGACAAGGGTGAGACCCAGTACTTC. Amino acids: CASSYGDKGETQYF.

The rearrangement links TRBV2 to TRBJ2-6; D unclear. Germline V gene sequence: CDR1 SNHLY, CDR2 FYNNEI. The CDR3 runs to 17 residues. Trimming shortened V by 4 bases and J by 0 bases, and 13 bases separated the two germline ends. The chain's CDR3 is CASSARLRTSGANVLTF. The CDR3 DNA is TGTGCCAGCAGTGCTAGGTTGAGAACCTCTGGGGCCAACGTCCTGACTTTC.

The rearrangement uses TRBV21-1 and TRBJ1-5; the tabulated D call, TRBD1, remains unverified against the DNA. TRBV21-1 is annotated as a pseudogene. CDR3 length: 17 residues. The DNA of the CDR3 is TGTGCCAGCAGCAAACGGGTGACAGGTGTTATAAATCAGCCCCAGCATTTT. Translated: CASSKRVTGVINQPQHF.

This clone was picked up one time. The chain uses TRBV19 and TRBJ2-7; D is unclear. Deletions cut 6 bases from V and 3 bases from J, with 9 bases between. This CDR3 spans 12 amino acids. The germline gives CDR1 LNHDA, CDR2 SQIVND (reference sequence). The CDR3 bases are TGTGCCAGTAGCCACAATAACTACGAGCAGTACTTC. Amino acid sequence: CASSHNNYEQYF.

The J gene is TRBJ1-6, the V gene TRBV4-3; 8 nucleotides line up with TRBD1. The CDR3 runs 15 residues. CDR1 LGHNA and CDR2 YSLEER come from the germline V gene. Trimming at V came to 4 bases and at J to 6 bases, leaving 5 bases not matched to a gene. CDR3 in DNA: TGCGCCAGCAGCCTAGGGACAGGCTTTAATTCACCCCTCCACTTT. Translation gives CASSLGTGFNSPLHF.

This clone is a singleton in its sample. The gene calls are TRBV6-1 and TRBJ1-5; D unresolved. V was trimmed by 4 bases and J by 7 bases, leaving 20 bases between them. The CDR3 is made up of 16 amino acids. Germline CDR1 is MNHNS and CDR2 is SASEGT. Written as DNA, the CDR3 is TGTGCCAGCAGTGGACCCGTTGGAGGGCTGGGACAGCCCCAGCATTTT. This translates into CASSGPVGGLGQPQHF.

The V gene is TRBV5-1, the J gene TRBJ2-3, with TRBD2 matching 9 bases. Germline CDR1 SGHRS, CDR2 YFSETQ. V lost 1 base, J lost 2 bases, and 8 bases stayed unmatched. The CDR3 is 17 amino acids. CDR3 sequence (DNA): TGCGCCAGCAGCTTGAACGAAGCGGGAGGACCCACAGATACGCAGTATTTT. It is translated as CASSLNEAGGPTDTQYF. The full variable domain, completed using reference TRBV5-1 and TRBJ2-3, is KAGVTQTPRYLIKTRGQQVTLSCSPISGHRSVSWYQQTPGQGLQFLFEYFSETQRNKGNFPGRFSGRQFSNSRSEMNVSTLELGDSALYLCASSLNEAGGPTDTQYFGPGTRLTVL.

This clone was seen a few times. The chain employs TRBV3-1 (or the pseudogene TRBV3-2) and TRBJ2-3; D possibly corresponds to TRBD2 (6 bases). Germline V CDR1 and CDR2: LGHDT, YNNKEL (reference sequence). With 4 bases removed from V and 2 bases from J, the gap between germline ends came to 16 bases. The CDR3 is made up of 16 amino acids. The CDR3 bases are TGTGCCAGCAGCCGCTTGGGGGGTAGTTTCACAGATACGCAGTATTTT. Its translation is CASSRLGGSFTDTQYF.

The J gene is TRBJ2-7, the V gene TRBV6-1; D uncertain. CDR1 and CDR2 from the germline V gene are MNHNS and SASEGT. The CDR3 length is 13 residues. V gave up 2 bases and J gave up 1 base, with 6 bases separating them. The CDR3 DNA follows: TGTGCCAGCAGTGAAACACCATCCTACGAGCAGTACTTC. This translates into CASSETPSYEQYF.

The rearrangement joins TRBV29-1 to TRBJ2-5; a possible D gene is TRBD1 (6 bases). The CDR3 has 13 amino acids. V gave up 6 bases and J gave up 3 bases, with 14 bases separating them. Germline CDR1 and CDR2: SQVTM and ANQGSEA. The CDR3 sequence is CSVAQGGEETQYF. CDR3 coding DNA: TGCAGCGTGGCACAGGGTGGTGAAGAGACCCAGTACTTC. The full variable domain, completed using reference TRBV29-1 and TRBJ2-5, is SAVISQKPSRDICQRGTSLTIQCQVDSQVTMMFWYRQQPGQSLTLIATANQGSEATYESGFVIDKFPISRPNLTFSTLTVSNMSPEDSSIYLCSVAQGGEETQYFGPGTRLLVL.

The CDR3 region is CASNPLGALNTEAFF. DNA of the CDR3: TGTGCCAGTAACCCCTTGGGGGCCCTGAACACTGAAGCTTTCTTT. The chain has TRBV19 and TRBJ1-1; the D gene is possibly TRBD1 (6 bases). The ends were cut back, 7 bases at V and 0 bases at J, with 15 bases in the middle. The CDR3 runs 15 residues. CDR1 LNHDA and CDR2 SQIVND come from the germline V gene (reference sequence).

This clone was counted once. CDR3 DNA sequence: TGTGCCAGCAGCGTGACATGGGGGCCTTTTGATTATGGCTACACCTTC. Protein product: CASSVTWGPFDYGYTF. This chain connects TRBV9 to TRBJ1-2, with D possibly being TRBD1 (6 bases). The CDR3 is made up of 16 amino acids. Germline V gene lookup returns CDR1 SGDLS and CDR2 YYNGEE. Trimming removed 2 bases from V and 5 bases from J, with 19 bases in between.

CDR3 nucleotide sequence: TGTGCCAGCAGCTTTTCGTCAGAGAACACTGAAGCTTTCTTT. Residues: CASSFSSENTEAFF. This sequence joins TRBV11-2 and TRBJ1-1; D ambiguous. Germline CDR1 and CDR2: SGHAT and FQNNGV. There are 14 residues in the CDR3. Trimming cost V 3 bases and J 1 base, with 9 bases left between them.

The chain links TRBV28 to TRBJ2-7; 9 bases are a match to TRBD1. CDR1 is MDHEN, CDR2 SYDVKM, per germline. Unmatched junction bases numbered 7, after V lost 4 bases and J lost 0 bases. The CDR3 has 16 amino acids. The CDR3: CASSSLGQGLSYEQYF. The CDR3 nucleotides are TGTGCCAGCAGTTCCCTGGGACAGGGCCTCTCCTACGAGCAGTACTTC.

The chain is built from TRBV28 and TRBJ1-6, with D unclear. Germline loops: CDR1 MDHEN, CDR2 SYDVKM. The CDR3 totals 15 residues. V was pared by 1 base and J by 0 bases, with 4 bases between. CDR3 coding DNA: TGTGCCAGCAGTTTATACGGCTCCTATAATTCACCCCTCCACTTT. The encoded protein is CASSLYGSYNSPLHF.

This sequence joins TRBV5-1 and TRBJ1-3; 7 bases line up with TRBD1. This CDR3 comprises 13 residues. The V gene's germline CDR1 is SGHRS and CDR2 YFSETQ. Trimming at V came to 4 bases and at J to 4 bases, leaving 2 bases not matched to a gene. DNA of the CDR3: TGCGCCAGCAGCCTGGGACAGGGAAACACCATATATTTT. Protein: CASSLGQGNTIYF.

The chain joins TRBV29-1 to TRBJ2-5; perhaps TRBD2 as D (5 bases). V dropped 7 bases and J dropped 5 bases, with 11 bases sitting between them. CDR1 and CDR2 (germline): SQVTM, ANQGSEA. This CDR3 region has 11 residues. As DNA, the CDR3 is TGCAGCGGAGGAGGAGGCGAGACCCAGTACTTC. Translation: CSGGGGETQYF.

V usage is TRBV28 and J usage is TRBJ1-1; D not resolved. The CDR3 length is 14 residues. The V gene's germline CDR1 is MDHEN and CDR2 SYDVKM. V was clipped by 3 bases and J by 0 bases, with 8 bases between them. The CDR3 loop reads CASSLTGVNTEAFF. CDR3 in DNA: TGTGCCAGCAGTTTGACGGGAGTGAACACTGAAGCTTTCTTT.

The J gene is TRBJ2-7, the V gene TRBV6-5, with TRBD1 identical over 10 bases. Germline values: CDR1 MNHEY, CDR2 SVGAGI. The CDR3 is 13 residues long. V trimming: 7 bases; J trimming: 5 bases; junction bases outside the gene matches: 5. For the CDR3, the DNA is TGTGCCAGCAAGGGACAGGGGTCTCACGAGCAGTACTTC. Protein product: CASKGQGSHEQYF.

The chain links TRBV2 to TRBJ2-3, with D tentatively TRBD2 (6 bases). Trimming left V 3 bases short and J 5 bases short, with 15 bases between. CDR3 size: 15 residues. The germline CDR1 and CDR2 sequences are SNHLY and FYNNEI. CDR3 DNA sequence: TGTGCCAGCAGTGATGGGGGGAAGTTTGGAGATACGCAGTATTTT. This translates into CASSDGGKFGDTQYF. Together with reference TRBV2 and TRBJ2-3, the CDR3 gives the full variable domain: EPEVTQTPSHQVTQMGQEVILRCVPISNHLYFYWYRQILGQKVEFLVSFYNNEISEKSEIFDDQFSVERPDGSNFTLKIRSTKLEDSAMYFCASSDGGKFGDTQYFGPGTRLTVL.

V usage is TRBV19 and J usage is TRBJ2-7; D possibly corresponds to TRBD2 (5 bases). CDR1 LNHDA and CDR2 SQIVND come from the germline V gene (reference sequence). The CDR3 spans 16 residues. V lost 4 bases to trimming and J lost 0 bases, with 16 bases between them. The CDR3 DNA reads as TGTGCCAGTAGTAATCGCGCGGGCTACAGCTCCTACGAGCAGTACTTC. It translates to CASSNRAGYSSYEQYF.